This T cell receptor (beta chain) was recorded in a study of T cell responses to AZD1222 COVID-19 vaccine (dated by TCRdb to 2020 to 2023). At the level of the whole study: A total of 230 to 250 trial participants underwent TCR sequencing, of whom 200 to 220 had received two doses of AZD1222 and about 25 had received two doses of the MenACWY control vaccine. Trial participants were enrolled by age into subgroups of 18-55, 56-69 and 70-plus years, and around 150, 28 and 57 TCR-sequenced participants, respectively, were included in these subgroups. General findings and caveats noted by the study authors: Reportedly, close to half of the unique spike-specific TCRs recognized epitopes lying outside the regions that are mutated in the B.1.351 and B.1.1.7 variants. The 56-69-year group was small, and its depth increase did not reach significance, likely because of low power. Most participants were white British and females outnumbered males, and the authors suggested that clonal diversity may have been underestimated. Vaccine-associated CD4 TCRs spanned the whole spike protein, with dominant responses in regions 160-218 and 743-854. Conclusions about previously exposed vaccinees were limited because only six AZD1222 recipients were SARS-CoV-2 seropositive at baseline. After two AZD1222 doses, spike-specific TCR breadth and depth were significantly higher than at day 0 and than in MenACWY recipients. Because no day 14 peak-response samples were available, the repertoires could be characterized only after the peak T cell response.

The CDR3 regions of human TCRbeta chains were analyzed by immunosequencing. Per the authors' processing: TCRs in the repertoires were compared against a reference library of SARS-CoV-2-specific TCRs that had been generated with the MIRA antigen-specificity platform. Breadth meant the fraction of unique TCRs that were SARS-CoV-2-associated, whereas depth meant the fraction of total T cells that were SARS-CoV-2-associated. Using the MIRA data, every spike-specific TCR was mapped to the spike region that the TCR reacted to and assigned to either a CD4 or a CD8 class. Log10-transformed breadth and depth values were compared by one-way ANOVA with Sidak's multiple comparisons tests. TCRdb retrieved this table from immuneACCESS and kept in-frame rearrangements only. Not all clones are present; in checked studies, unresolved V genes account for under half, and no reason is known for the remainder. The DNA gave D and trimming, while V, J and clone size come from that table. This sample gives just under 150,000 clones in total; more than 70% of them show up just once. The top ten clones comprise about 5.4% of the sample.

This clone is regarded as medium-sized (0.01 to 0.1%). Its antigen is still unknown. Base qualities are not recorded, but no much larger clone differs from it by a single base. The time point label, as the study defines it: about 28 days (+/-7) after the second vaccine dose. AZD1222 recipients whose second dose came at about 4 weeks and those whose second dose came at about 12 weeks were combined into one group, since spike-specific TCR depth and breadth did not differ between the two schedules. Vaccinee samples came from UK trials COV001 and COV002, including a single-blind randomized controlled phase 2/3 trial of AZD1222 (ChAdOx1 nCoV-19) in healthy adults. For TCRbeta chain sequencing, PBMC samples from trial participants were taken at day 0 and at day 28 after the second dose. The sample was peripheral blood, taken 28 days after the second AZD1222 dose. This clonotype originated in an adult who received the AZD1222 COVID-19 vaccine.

The nucleotide sequence is TGTGCCAGCAGCTTGGGGCAGACCCCCAACTATGGCTACACCTTC. Translated, this is CASSLGQTPNYGYTF. The chain was built from TRBV5-4 and TRBJ1-2; no D gene call is confident. V and J are truncated by 0 bases and 2 bases respectively, leaving an intervening sequence of 11 bases. The CDR3, cysteine through phenylalanine, is 15 amino acids long. Here the CDR3 DNA is all that survives: 45 bases in frame from base 1. From a lookup of the germline V gene (reference sequence), CDR1 and CDR2 are SGHNT and YYREEE.